These 8 T cell receptor beta chains were sequenced from one sample in a study of MAIT cells during Salmonella Paratyphi A infection. Broader study findings: MAIT TRBV usage was oligoclonal, favouring TRBV20 and TRBV6.

No antigens are known for them. Time point described: before S. Paratyphi A challenge (baseline). MAIT cells were sorted by flow cytometry as Valpha7.2+ CD161+ T cells. TCRdb re-analysed the 5' RACE reads in MiXCR, keeping a single row per CDR3 protein. The profile covers about 910 distinct CDR3 sequences, with under 30% appearing a single time and over 55% taken by the ten largest. The input for sequencing was MAIT cells from blood, taken at the first sampling point of the challenge study. The receptors come from a person between 18 and 69 years old who was deliberately infected with Salmonella Paratyphi A in a paratyphoid fever challenge study.

This clonotype was observed a handful of times. CDR3 sequence: CSARAPGDNSPLHF. CDR3 DNA sequence: TGCAGTGCTAGAGCGCCAGGGGACAATTCACCCCTCCACTTT. This chain connects TRBV20-1 to TRBJ1-6; TRBD1 is a possible D gene (6 bases). Germline values: CDR1 DFQATT, CDR2 SNEGSKA (reference sequence). This CDR3 spans 14 amino acids. Trimming left V 1 base short and J 7 bases short, with 11 bases between.

In its sample, this clonotype ranks as hyperexpanded. The rearrangement links TRBV3-1 to TRBJ2-3; 12 bases match TRBD1. After removal of 5 bases from V and 0 bases from J, the junction contained 3 bases not matched to a gene. The CDR3 loop spans 16 amino acids. From germline, CDR1 is LGHDT and CDR2 YNNKEL (reference sequence). The chain's CDR3 is CASSRDRGHSTDTQYF. In DNA, the CDR3 is TGTGCCAGCAGCAGGGACAGGGGGCATAGCACAGATACGCAGTATTTT.

This clonotype was seen a few times. The V gene is TRBV3-1, the J gene TRBJ2-1, with TRBD1 identical over 7 bases. The trim removed 4 bases at V and 7 bases at J, leaving 10 bases unmatched. The CDR3 is made up of 15 amino acids. Germline CDR1 is LGHDT and CDR2 is YNNKEL (reference sequence). CDR3 bases: TGTGCCAGCAGCCCCCGAGACAGGGAACTAAATGAGCAGTTCTTC. Translation: CASSPRDRELNEQFF.

The chain employs TRBV6-2 or TRBV6-3 and TRBJ2-7; D unclear. Germline V lookup: CDR1 MNHEY, CDR2 SVGEGT. The CDR3 contains 16 residues. The ends were cut back, 0 bases at V and 5 bases at J, with 17 bases in the middle. The CDR3, as DNA: TGTGCCAGCAGTTACTCTTCAGGCTCGGTTACAGACGAGCAGTACTTC. It codes for CASSYSSGSVTDEQYF.

In nucleotides, the CDR3 is TGTGCCAGCAGTGAAGGCGGGGGGTCCCCCTACAATGAGCAGTTCTTC. Its translation is CASSEGGGSPYNEQFF. This chain links TRBV6-4 with TRBJ2-1, with 8 nucleotides matching TRBD2. This CDR3 contains 16 residues. V gave up 3 bases and J gave up 2 bases; unmatched junction bases: 6. From germline, CDR1 is MRHNA and CDR2 SNTAGT.

The rearrangement uses TRBV6-4 and TRBJ2-3, with 14 bases that match TRBD2. J lost 4 bases, V lost 3 bases, and 3 bases had no gene match. Per the germline V gene, CDR1 is MRHNA and CDR2 is SNTAGT. The CDR3 contains 16 residues. CDR3 in amino acids: CASSEGTSGSPDTQYF. CDR3 bases: TGTGCCAGCAGTGAGGGGACTAGCGGGAGCCCAGATACGCAGTATTTT.

This clonotype has just a few counts. The chain has TRBV4-2 and TRBJ2-1; no clear D gene. Trimming stripped 0 bases from V and 4 bases from J, with 16 bases between. The CDR3 consists of 17 residues. Germline V CDR1 and CDR2: LGHNA, YNFKEQ. Written as DNA, the CDR3 is TGTGCCAGCAGCCAAGATATCGAGTGGGCGGCTTACAATGAGCAGTTCTTC. Translating it yields CASSQDIEWAAYNEQFF.

This clonotype counts as medium-sized. The V and J genes are TRBV6-1 and TRBJ2-1; TRBD2 might be the D (7 bases). This CDR3 spans 15 amino acids. Trimming removed 6 bases at V and 3 bases at J, with 15 bases between. Germline CDR1 is MNHNS and CDR2 is SASEGT. The DNA for the CDR3 is TGTGCCAGCAGCTTGGGAGGGGGGGACTACAATGAGCAGTTCTTC. Translating gives CASSLGGGDYNEQFF.